This TCR beta chain is from a study of Graves' ophthalmopathy and Graves' hyperthyroidism. Study-wide results and caveats: The study's model predicted ophthalmopathy progression at about 68% sensitivity and about 72% specificity. Built on 13 signatures, a model told ophthalmopathy apart from stable hyperthyroidism with 85% to 90% sensitivity and roughly 81% specificity.

Deletions cut 11 bases from V and 2 bases from J, with 24 bases between. This CDR3 spans 16 amino acids. In germline, CDR1 is ENHRY, CDR2 SYGVKD. For this clonotype: Antigen unknown.

RNA transcripts were the template, and TCR beta CDR3 regions were amplified from them. HTBI primers were employed in first-round RT-PCR, then a second-round multiplex PCR followed. TCRdb redid the calling of the multiplex PCR reads with MiXCR, one entry per CDR3 protein. Among 900,000 to 1,200,000 distinct CDR3 sequences listed, around a third were seen once. This sequence joins TRBV10-3 and TRBJ2-5; weak D call: TRBD1 (6 bases). The sequencing input was peripheral blood or thyroid tissue (not recorded which). The sequence came from an adult man with Graves' hyperthyroidism. Here the CDR3 reads CASRGDRPSSQETQYF. DNA for the CDR3: TGTGCCTCCAGGGGAGACAGGCCTTCTTCGCAAGAGACCCAGTACTTC.